This TCR beta chain was sequenced in a study of shared clonotypes between healthy human individuals. Overall study results and limits: Among a handful of donors, about 5% of naive CD4 clonotypes were found in common.

Each replicate PCR on the sorted subsets used around 200 ng DNA (approximately 33,000 T cell genomes). TCRdb's copy holds only in-frame clones and misses some; the assay was immunoSEQ multiplex PCR. The sample contains about 2.4 million clones, just over 90% of which appear only once. Of note for this clone: Its cognate antigen is unknown. This sample includes further DNA sequences coding for the same CDR3.

This clonotype originated in a man younger than 35 in good health. Sequenced material: naive CD4+ T cells sorted from blood. Specified subset: CD45RA+ positively selected.

CDR3 sequence (DNA): TGTGCCAGCAGCTTGTCGGGGGGCACTGAAGCTTTCTTT. Translation gives CASSLSGGTEAFF. V gene TRBV11-3 combines with J gene TRBJ1-1; D perhaps matches TRBD1 (5 bases). CDR3 size: 13 residues. Looked up from germline, CDR1 is SGHNT and CDR2 is YENEEA. The germline V and J ends were trimmed by 3 bases and 4 bases, with 9 bases remaining between them.